This T cell receptor (beta chain) was sequenced during a study of T cells expressing NK-cell markers. Germline V CDR1 and CDR2: MGHRA, YSYEKL. This CDR3 contains 13 residues. TCRdb reanalyzed the 5' RACE reads and collapses them to one entry per CDR3 protein, without DNA. Its table lists some 150,000 distinct CDR3 sequences. The chain is built from TRBV4-1 and TRBJ1-2. The sample consisted of blood T cells: a sorted CD56 or NKG2C T cell subset, CD4+ or CD8+ T cells, or bulk PBMC T cells (not recorded which). This clonotype was obtained from a woman between 45 and 65 years old in good health. The CDR3 protein is CASSPPNSYGYTF.